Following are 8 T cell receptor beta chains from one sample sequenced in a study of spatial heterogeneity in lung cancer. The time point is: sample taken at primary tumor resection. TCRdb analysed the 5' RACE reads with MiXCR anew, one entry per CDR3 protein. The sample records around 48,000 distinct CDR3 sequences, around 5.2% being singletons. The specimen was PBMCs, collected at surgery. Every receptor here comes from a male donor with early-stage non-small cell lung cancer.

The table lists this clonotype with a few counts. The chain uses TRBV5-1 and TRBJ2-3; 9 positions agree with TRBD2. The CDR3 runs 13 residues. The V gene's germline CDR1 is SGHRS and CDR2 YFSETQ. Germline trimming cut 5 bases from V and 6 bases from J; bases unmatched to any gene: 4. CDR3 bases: TGCGCCAGCAGACTAGGACTAGCGGATACGCAGTATTTT. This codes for CASRLGLADTQYF.

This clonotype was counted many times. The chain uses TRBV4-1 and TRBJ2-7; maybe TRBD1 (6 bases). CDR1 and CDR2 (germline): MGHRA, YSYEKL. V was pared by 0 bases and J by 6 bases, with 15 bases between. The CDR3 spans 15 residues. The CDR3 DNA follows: TGCGCCAGCAGCCAAGATAGAACAGGGTGGGGCGAGCAGTACTTC. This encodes CASSQDRTGWGEQYF.

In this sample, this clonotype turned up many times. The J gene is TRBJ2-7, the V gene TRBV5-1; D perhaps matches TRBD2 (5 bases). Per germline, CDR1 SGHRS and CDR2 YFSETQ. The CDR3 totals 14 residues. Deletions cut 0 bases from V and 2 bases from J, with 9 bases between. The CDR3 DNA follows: TGCGCCAGCAGCTTGGCCGGTAGCGCCTACGAGCAGTACTTC. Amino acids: CASSLAGSAYEQYF.

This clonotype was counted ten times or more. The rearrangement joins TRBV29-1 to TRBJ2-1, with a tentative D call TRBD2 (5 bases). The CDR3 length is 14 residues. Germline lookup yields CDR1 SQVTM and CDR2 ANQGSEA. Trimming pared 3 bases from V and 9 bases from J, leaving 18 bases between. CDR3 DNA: TGCAGCGTTGAGAGTCTAGCTCTCTCCAGTGAGCAGTTCTTC. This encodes CSVESLALSSEQFF.

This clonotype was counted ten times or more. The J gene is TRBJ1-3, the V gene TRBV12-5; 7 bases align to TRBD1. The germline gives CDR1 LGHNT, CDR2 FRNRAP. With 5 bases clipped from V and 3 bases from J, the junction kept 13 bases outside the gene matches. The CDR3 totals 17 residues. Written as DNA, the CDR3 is TGTGCTAGTGGTCCCACTTTAGGGGGCGCGTTTGGAAACACCATATATTTT. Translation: CASGPTLGGAFGNTIYF.

The chain's CDR3 is CASSSLNTGELFF. CDR3 coding DNA: TGTGCCAGCAGCTCTCTGAACACCGGGGAGCTGTTTTTT. The genes are TRBV7-9 and TRBJ2-2, with D uncertain. The CDR3 runs 13 residues. V dropped 4 bases and J dropped 1 base, with 4 bases sitting between them. Germline-derived CDR1 and CDR2 are SEHNR and FQNEAQ (reference sequence).

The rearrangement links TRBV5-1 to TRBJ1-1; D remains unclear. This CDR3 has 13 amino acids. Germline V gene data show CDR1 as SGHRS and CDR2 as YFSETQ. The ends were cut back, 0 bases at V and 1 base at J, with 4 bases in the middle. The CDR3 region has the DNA TGCGCCAGCAGCTTGGTCAAGAACACTGAAGCTTTCTTT. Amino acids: CASSLVKNTEAFF.

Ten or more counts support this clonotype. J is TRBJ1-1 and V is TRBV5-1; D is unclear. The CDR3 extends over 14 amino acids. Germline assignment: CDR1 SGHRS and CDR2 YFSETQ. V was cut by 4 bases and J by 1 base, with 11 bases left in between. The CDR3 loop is CASSAQPENTEAFF. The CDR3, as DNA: TGCGCCAGCAGCGCTCAACCAGAGAACACTGAAGCTTTCTTT.